This TCR beta chain was sequenced in a study of cytomegalovirus exposure and HLA in healthy donors (dated by TCRdb to the late 2010s). Background for the entire study: In an earlier analysis of around 540 of the donors, 276 Gb of sequence data and 90 million to 120 million unique TCR beta sequences from about 180 million T cells were reported. About 5 DR-DQ haplotypes were handled as single units for association and clustering, since linkage in the cohort was strong. In addition to the first cohort of 666 subjects, a separate validation cohort of 120 different subjects was used. The study used immunosequencing to profile the T cell repertoires of several hundred subjects and linked those repertoires to cytomegalovirus serostatus. An early release covering some 640 HLA-typed donors comprised 250 to 350 gigabases of sequencing data and tens of millions of unique TCR sequences. Typing coverage varied by locus: roughly 620-640 donors for A, B, C, DRB1 and DQB1; approximately 560 for DQA1; approximately 610 for DPA1; roughly 450 for DPB1. The study aimed to test whether signatures of past pathogen exposure could be identified by cataloging public T cell receptors. The study combined high-throughput TCR immunosequencing, statistical association of individual TCRs with disease status, and machine learning to predict cytomegalovirus infection status. In the later analysis, no new phenotypic data were used to find candidate immune exposures; instead, reliance was placed on TCR beta sequences and their occurrence across donors. Alongside the repertoire data, information on donor age, sex, ethnicity and CMV serostatus was compiled. The genetic ancestry cluster associated with self-reported Caucasian donors included 70% to 85% of the roughly 390 genotyped donors. Every discovery cohort repertoire had been produced on one sequencing platform. Class I and class II HLA loci were covered by the typing at four-digit resolution. Among roughly 400 genotyped donors of the cohort, an average of around 250,000 unique TCR beta nucleotide sequences was sequenced per donor, of which approximately 19% were non-productive. A later genetic analysis took genome-wide SNP genotypes for about three fifths of the roughly 700 donors and used that subset as a discovery cohort. A later analysis re-examined previously published TCR beta repertoires from around 670 donors and added high-resolution HLA genotyping to investigate patterns of TCR occurrence. An earlier analysis of 500 to 650 of the donors applied high-throughput TCR beta sequencing to assess whether each TCR beta V gene segment acted as functional or pseudogenic. Overall study outcomes, separate from this receptor: A later analysis associated some 17,000 TCR beta sequences with specific HLA alleles at a false discovery rate of 0.05. The only immune exposure information available for the cohort was CMV serostatus. In a later analysis, most CMV-associated TCR beta chains were found to appear HLA-restricted, with HLA associations seemingly driven largely by CMV exposure. Cytomegalovirus status was reported to be diagnosed by the classifier with high specificity and sensitivity in both the original and validation cohorts. In an earlier analysis of some 640 of the donors, most TCR beta V segments were observed in productive rearrangements about 87% or about 30% of the time, broadly matching IMGT annotations. A few of the identified cytomegalovirus-associated TCR beta chains were confirmed in vitro to be specific for cytomegalovirus antigens. Because HLA typing was missing for some donors at each locus, association tests included only the typed subset. In the study, approximately 150 TCR beta chains were listed as associated with cytomegalovirus. Most TCR sequences were seen in very few donors, while some public TCRs were found in many individuals. A later genetic analysis associated a missense DCLRE1C variant with V-gene and J-gene trimming of TCR beta chains, and an independent cohort replicated the association. Compared with equally common non-associated chains, HLA-associated TCR beta chains in a later analysis were more clonally expanded and had lower generation probabilities. Strong co-occurrence of HLA alleles, especially DR and DQ, made assigning TCR associations to individual alleles difficult. Correlated functional status among segregating V segments might be attributable to linkage disequilibrium, but an unknown experimental factor could not be ruled out. Compared with the roughly 710-donor mean, donors in an Asian-associated ancestry cluster had fewer N-insertions in productive TCRs, according to a later genetic analysis. According to a later analysis, parvovirus B19, influenza, CMV and Epstein-Barr virus appeared linked to several top co-occurrence clusters. A further reported finding was that TCR beta sequences accurately predicted the HLA-A and HLA-B alleles for most subjects in the first cohort. A later analysis found that TCR association rates varied across HLA loci, with DRB1 alleles showing the most associated TCRs and HLA-C alleles the fewest. Because the 87-base-pair reads could not distinguish some IMGT-functional V segments, including TRBV6-2 and TRBV6-3, those segments were excluded. The earlier analysis of approximately 560 of the donors excluded roughly 17 rarely observed V segments, including chromosome 9 orphons, because counts were too low. This cohort had only TCR beta chains sequenced, and the lack of alpha or paired-chain data limited which features could be detected. Roughly uniform sequencing depth across donors was assumed in presence/absence analyses, although this assumption may not hold. A cluster of highly shared sequence variants was judged likely to be a technical artifact of the sequencing pipeline. The authors suggested that the approach could potentially be extended to other disease states and immunological phenotypes.

The method was the immunoSEQ multiplex PCR assay. A mixture of 60 forward primers for TCR Vbeta segments and 13 reverse primers for TCR Jbeta segments was used in the multiplex PCR. The CDR3 region of rearranged TCR beta genes was amplified from genomic DNA by a multiplex PCR assay. On the Illumina HiSeq System, the amplified TCR beta libraries were sequenced as 87-base-pair reads. As for how the authors treated the data: A later analysis tallied around 82 million unique TCR beta chains across the 700 or so repertoires, and around 9.9 million of those chains were shared by two or more donors. Raw reads were error-corrected and collapsed into unique sequences with a nearest-neighbor algorithm that merged closely related sequences to remove PCR and sequencing errors. V, D and J gene segments were assigned by aligning CDR3 sequences to IMGT reference sequences. Each retained sequence needed at least a six-nucleotide match to both a V gene segment and a J gene segment. A rearrangement was called productive if the CDR3 had no stop codons and remained in frame with V and J, and every other rearrangement was called non-productive. Following IMGT convention, CDR3 was defined as the stretch from the second conserved V-encoded cysteine up to the conserved J-encoded phenylalanine. In an earlier analysis of around 540 of the donors, sequences lacking an unambiguous match to a single V gene segment were excluded. An earlier analysis of 587 of the donors called V segments functional above 56.7% productive rearrangements and segregating when the between-donor standard deviation exceeded 5%. A statistical classification framework was built for diagnosing cytomegalovirus status from the catalog of TCR beta chain sequences. In a later analysis, V and J genes were assigned by comparing TCR nucleotide sequences against IMGT/GENE-DB human TR gene sequences. The TCRdist pipeline was used in a later analysis to assign CDR3 sequences and most-parsimonious VDJ recombination scenarios. In a later analysis, every TCR beta chain was defined by the combination of its CDR3 amino acid sequence and its V-gene family, and reads without a unique V-gene family were dropped. To address suspected cross-contamination and a sequencing artifact, a later analysis removed 550 to 750 highly shared, low-generation-probability nucleotide sequences. In a later analysis, a clonal expansion index was calculated for each public chain from normalized within-repertoire ranks of inferred template counts. In a later analysis, generation probabilities were computed using a VDJ recombination model fitted to out-of-frame rearrangements, and the results were checked against IGoR. Hypergeometric tests were used in a later analysis to score TCR-TCR, TCR-HLA and TCR-CMV co-occurrence, with a repertoire-size bias correction applied to the TCR pairs. False discovery rates were estimated in a later analysis by permuting HLA or CMV assignments 20 times. A later analysis grouped co-occurring TCRs with DBSCAN, adding TCRdist sequence similarity when clustering within HLA-allele-positive subsets. For co-occurrence clustering, repertoires with fewer than 30,000 or more than 120,000 public chains were excluded, along with roughly five repertoires with anomalous nucleotide sharing. Sourced from immuneACCESS, this table was stored by TCRdb with only in-frame sequences that have V and J called. A share of the clones is absent; for the studies checked, an unresolved V gene accounts for under half, and the remainder has no known explanation. Clone size and the V and J calls come from that table; the DNA yielded D and trimming. Recorded for this sample are fewer than 200,000 clones; roughly 80% of them occurred a single time. The top ten hold about 1.9% of the sample.

The cohort consisted of hundreds of healthy bone marrow donors. All cohort members were sampled while nominally healthy, although unrecorded immune exposures were likely present. CMV serostatus was recorded as positive for roughly 300 and negative for about 50% of the 666 cohort members, whereas no CMV serostatus was recorded for the donor in question. Every donor gave a peripheral blood sample, and the peripheral blood mononuclear cells from that sample were used for TCR beta sequencing. The Qiagen DNeasy Blood Extraction Kit was used to extract genomic DNA from the blood cell samples. Comment on this clone: Its antigen is unknown. Nothing much larger sits one base from this clone, and base qualities are not available.

The germline V gene provides CDR1 LGHNA and CDR2 YNFKEQ. Cut back by 0 bases and 4 bases, the V and J ends lie 3 bases apart. The CDR3 starts with the cysteine, ends with the phenylalanine, and has 12 residues. Of the read, only the CDR3 DNA is kept; its 36 bases are in frame from base 1. The source material was PBMCs. The sequence is built from TRBV4-2 and TRBJ1-2, with no reliable assignment of the D segment. The TCR comes from a human donor in good health. Read as DNA, the sequence is TGTGCCAGCAGCCAAGACGTCTATGGCTACACCTTC. This gives the protein CASSQDVYGYTF.